This TCR beta chain derives from a study of T cells in Graves' hyperthyroidism and ophthalmopathy. Across the whole study: Sampling of peripheral blood happened at initial diagnosis, prior to any treatment.

In this sample, this clonotype turned up many times. Its antigen is still unknown. The CDR3 runs to 14 residues. Per the germline V gene, CDR1 is SGHTA and CDR2 is FQGNSA. Trimming removed 4 bases at V and 2 bases at J, with 9 bases between. Amplified TCR beta CDR3 regions derived from RNA transcripts. The primer set for the first-round RT-PCR of the TCR CDR3 was HTBI. MiXCR, run by TCRdb on the multiplex PCR reads, gives a single entry per CDR3 protein. The sample consists of a few hundred thousand distinct CDR3 sequences, about a sixth of them appearing once. Study-wide points: Most thyroid clonotypes with frequency above 0.001 were detected in blood.

Source material: blood. This sequence was found in a woman aged 60-70 years with Graves' ophthalmopathy. This chain uses TRBV7-2 with TRBJ1-5; D unclear. The CDR3 spells CASSSFGGNQPQHF. The DNA of the CDR3 is TGTGCCAGCAGCTCATTTGGGGGCAATCAGCCCCAGCATTTT.